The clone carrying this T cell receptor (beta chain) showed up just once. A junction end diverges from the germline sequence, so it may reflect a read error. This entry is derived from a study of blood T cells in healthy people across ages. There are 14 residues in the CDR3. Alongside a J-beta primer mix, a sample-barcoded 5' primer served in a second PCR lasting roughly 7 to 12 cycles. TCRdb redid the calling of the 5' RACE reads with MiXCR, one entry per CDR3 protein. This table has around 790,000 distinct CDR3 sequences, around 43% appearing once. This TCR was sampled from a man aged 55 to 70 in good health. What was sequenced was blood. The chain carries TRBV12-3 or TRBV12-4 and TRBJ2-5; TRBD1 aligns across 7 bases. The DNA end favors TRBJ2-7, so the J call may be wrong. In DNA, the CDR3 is TGTACCAGCAGTCACAGGGGACGGGCAGGCGAGCAGTACTTC. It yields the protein CTSSHRGRAGEQYF.